The clone carrying this T cell receptor beta chain was observed many times. No antigen is known for it. TCR beta CDR3 regions were amplified from RNA. Initially, a first-round RT-PCR of the TCR CDR3 employed the HTBI primer set. Via MiXCR, TCRdb re-called the multiplex PCR reads, giving one row per CDR3 protein. The sample contains about 400,000 distinct CDR3 sequences, 15% to 19% of which appear only once. This record comes from a study of T cells in Graves' hyperthyroidism and ophthalmopathy. It was considered stable Graves' hyperthyroidism when ophthalmopathy did not progress within 18 months. Study-level findings and limits: Among thyroid clonotypes expanded above 0.001, most also appeared in blood.

The sample was blood. This TCR came from a woman between 18 and 29 years old with Graves' hyperthyroidism.

For the CDR3, the DNA is TGTGCCAGCAGTTTAGCGGGGGGGTCTATATCTGAAGCTTTCTTT. Translated: CASSLAGGSISEAFF. This chain connects TRBV12-3 or TRBV12-4 to TRBJ1-1; the D gene is possibly TRBD1 (5 bases). The CDR3 loop spans 15 amino acids. Trimming stripped 0 bases from V and 6 bases from J, with 14 bases between.